The next 12 T cell receptor beta chains were all read from a single sample in a study of T-cell memory formation after mild COVID-19. TCRdb redid the calling of the 5' RACE reads with MiXCR, one entry per CDR3 protein. The table includes roughly 580,000 distinct CDR3 sequences, more than 15% detected once. The sample was PBMCs or a T cell subset sorted from them (not recorded which). The receptors shown here come from an adult woman who had mild COVID-19 (a few samples of this study predate the infection). Cell type and time point are not known.

This clonotype appeared many times. This chain joins TRBV10-3 and TRBJ2-1; D is tentatively TRBD1 or TRBD2 (5 bases each). V lost 2 bases and J lost 8, with 22 bases in between. The germline V gene encodes CDR1 ENHRY and CDR2 SYGVKD. The CDR3 covers 17 residues. Here the CDR3 reads CAISEPASGGLGDEQFF. The CDR3 region has the DNA TGTGCCATCAGTGAGCCTGCTAGTGGGGGTTTGGGCGATGAGCAGTTCTTC.

The genes are TRBV2 and TRBJ2-5; tentatively, D is TRBD2 (6 bases). V was cut by 3 bases and J by 1 base, with 9 bases left in between. Germline CDR1 and CDR2: SNHLY and FYNNEI. The CDR3 contains 14 residues. In nucleotides, the CDR3 is TGTGCCAGCAGTGAGCCGGGACTCCAAGAGACCCAGTACTTC. Protein product: CASSEPGLQETQYF.

The rearrangement uses TRBV24-1 and TRBJ2-7; TRBD1 or TRBD2 may be the D gene (5 bases each). Deletions cut 3 bases from V and 2 bases from J, with 13 bases between. The CDR3 has 15 residues. Germline V gene lookup returns CDR1 KGHDR and CDR2 SFDVKD. The CDR3 loop is CATSDATGRPYEQYF. The CDR3 DNA sequence: TGTGCCACCAGTGATGCTACGGGACGGCCCTACGAGCAGTACTTC.

This clonotype occurred a few times. The CDR3 here is CASSLVGKINEKLFF. CDR3 nucleotide sequence: TGTGCCAGCAGCCTCGTGGGGAAAATTAATGAAAAACTGTTTTTT. This chain connects TRBV5-5 to TRBJ1-4; D gene unclear. The CDR3 consists of 15 residues. Trimming left V 4 bases short and J 4 bases short, with 14 bases between. In germline, CDR1 is SGHKS, CDR2 YYEKEE (reference sequence).

The chain links TRBV11-2 to TRBJ2-1, with TRBD2 matching over 12 bases. Germline loops: CDR1 SGHAT, CDR2 FQNNGV. The CDR3 is 15 amino acids. V was clipped by 2 bases and J by 9 bases; unmatched bases: 5. This chain's CDR3 is CASSLTSGRLIEQFF. The CDR3 DNA is TGTGCCAGCAGCTTAACTAGCGGGAGGCTGATTGAGCAGTTCTTC. Using reference TRBV11-2 and TRBJ2-1 for the parts outside the CDR3, the full variable domain is EAGVAQSPRYKIIEKRQSVAFWCNPISGHATLYWYQQILGQGPKLLIQFQNNGVVDDSQLPKDRFSAERLKGVDSTLKIQPAKLEDSAVYLCASSLTSGRLIEQFFGPGTRLTVL.

V gene TRBV11-2 combines with J gene TRBJ2-1, with 12 bases identical to TRBD1. This CDR3 region has 16 residues. Per the germline V gene, CDR1 is SGHAT and CDR2 is FQNNGV. With 6 bases clipped from V and 10 bases from J, the junction kept 13 bases outside the gene matches. The CDR3 reads CASRTIRDRGQEEQFF. CDR3 coding DNA: TGTGCCAGCAGGACCATACGGGACAGGGGGCAAGAGGAGCAGTTCTTC.

V and J are TRBV6-6 and TRBJ1-4, with D unresolved. CDR1 MNHNY and CDR2 SVGAGI come from the germline V gene (reference sequence). The V end was cut by 2 bases, the J end by 8 bases, with 9 bases between. This CDR3 contains 13 residues. CDR3: CASSYPDGEKLFF. The CDR3 DNA reads TGTGCCAGCAGTTACCCAGACGGGGAAAAACTGTTTTTT.

The genes are TRBV7-9 and TRBJ2-5; D perhaps matches TRBD2 (6 bases). CDR3 length: 17 amino acids. From germline, CDR1 is SEHNR and CDR2 FQNEAQ (reference sequence). V was pared by 5 bases and J by 1 base, with 20 bases between. The CDR3 is CASSRIPLDGGQETQYF. The CDR3 bases are TGTGCCAGCAGCCGGATACCATTAGACGGGGGCCAAGAGACCCAGTACTTC.

This chain uses TRBV10-3 with TRBJ2-3, with 11 bases lining up with TRBD2. V shed 0 bases, J shed 2 bases, and the junction held 7 bases outside the gene matches. Germline CDR1 is ENHRY and CDR2 is SYGVKD. The CDR3 totals 18 residues. The CDR3 region has the DNA TGTGCCATCAGTGAGTCCGGGACTAGCGGCACCCTCACAGATACGCAGTATTTT. It yields the protein CAISESGTSGTLTDTQYF.

This clonotype was seen more than once but under ten times. The V call is TRBV11-3, the J call TRBJ2-5; D ambiguous. Trimming shortened V by 5 bases and J by 4 bases, and 20 bases separated the two germline ends. Germline values: CDR1 SGHNT, CDR2 YENEEA. The CDR3 is made up of 16 amino acids. CDR3: CASSDPKGPRRETQYF. In DNA, the CDR3 is TGTGCCAGCAGCGACCCCAAGGGCCCGAGGCGAGAGACCCAGTACTTC.

V is TRBV20-1 and J is TRBJ2-1; D gene uncertain. Trimming left V 0 bases short and J 7 bases short, with 7 bases between. In germline, CDR1 is DFQATT, CDR2 SNEGSKA (reference sequence). This CDR3 has 12 amino acids. The CDR3 DNA is TGCAGTGCTAGAGATTACGGAAATGAGCAGTTCTTC. This codes for CSARDYGNEQFF.

This clonotype was counted a few times. J is TRBJ2-7 and V is TRBV3-1; the D call may be TRBD1 or TRBD2 (6 bases each). The CDR3 runs to 19 residues. Germline values: CDR1 LGHDT, CDR2 YNNKEL (reference sequence). The V gene lost 3 bases and the J gene lost 2 bases, with 26 bases spanning the gap. This CDR3 reads CASSQELGGGGPRAYEQYF. CDR3 in DNA: TGTGCCAGCAGCCAGGAATTAGGGGGAGGTGGTCCGCGGGCCTACGAGCAGTACTTC.